The clone carrying this T cell receptor beta chain was seen a handful of times. Under the authors' procedure: The assay estimated nucleated cells by amplifying reference gene primers. Sequenced by immunoSEQ multiplex PCR; TCRdb stores in-frame clones only, minus some. That table gives V, J and clone size, and the DNA gave D and trimming. The sample has about 270,000 clones; approximately 90% are singletons. These data originate in a study of blood T cell repertoires in COVID-19. Study in general: Some COVID-19 samples were acute and others convalescent; all came from the United States, Italy and Spain.

Participant ages covered about 18 to 100 years across 24 US areas. The sequence was obtained from a man in his forties who had been exposed to COVID-19. Sequences were obtained from PBMCs or T cells enriched from blood (not recorded which).

CDR3 coding DNA: TGTGCCAGCAGTTTATTTCTAGCGGGACGCGATGAGCAGTTCTTC. Encoded protein: CASSLFLAGRDEQFF. The V gene is TRBV28, the J gene TRBJ2-1, with 9 bases aligning to TRBD2. CDR1 is MDHEN, CDR2 SYDVKM, per germline. CDR3 length: 15 amino acids. The J segment lost 8 bases and the V segment lost 1 base, leaving 6 bases of the junction unmatched.